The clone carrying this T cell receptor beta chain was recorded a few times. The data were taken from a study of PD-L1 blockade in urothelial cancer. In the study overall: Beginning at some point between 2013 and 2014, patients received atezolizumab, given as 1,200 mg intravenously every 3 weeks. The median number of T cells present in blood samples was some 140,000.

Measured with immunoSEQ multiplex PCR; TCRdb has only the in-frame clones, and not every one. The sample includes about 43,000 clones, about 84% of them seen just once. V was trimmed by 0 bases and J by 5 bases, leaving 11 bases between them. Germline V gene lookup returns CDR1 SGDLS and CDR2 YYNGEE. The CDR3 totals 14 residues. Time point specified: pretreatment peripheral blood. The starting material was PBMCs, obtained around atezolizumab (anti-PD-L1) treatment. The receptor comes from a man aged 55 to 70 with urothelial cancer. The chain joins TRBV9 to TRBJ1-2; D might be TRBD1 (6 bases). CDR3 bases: TGTGCCAGCAGCGTAGGGGGGACACCGTATGGCTACACCTTC. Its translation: CASSVGGTPYGYTF. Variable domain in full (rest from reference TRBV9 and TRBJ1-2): DSGVTQTPKHLITATGQRVTLRCSPRSGDLSVYWYQQSLDQGLQFLIQYYNGEERAKGNILERFSAQQFPDLHSELNLSSLELGDSALYFCASSVGGTPYGYTFGSGTRLTVV.